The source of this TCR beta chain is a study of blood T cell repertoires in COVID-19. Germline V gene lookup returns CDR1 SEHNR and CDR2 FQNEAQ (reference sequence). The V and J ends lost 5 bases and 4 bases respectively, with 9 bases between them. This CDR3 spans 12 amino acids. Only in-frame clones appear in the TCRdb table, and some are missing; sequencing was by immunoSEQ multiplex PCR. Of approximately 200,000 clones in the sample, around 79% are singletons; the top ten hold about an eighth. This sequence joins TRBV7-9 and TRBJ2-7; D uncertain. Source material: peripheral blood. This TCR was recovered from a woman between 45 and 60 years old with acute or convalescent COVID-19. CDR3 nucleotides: TGTGCCAGCAGCCCCCAGAATTACGAGCAGTACTTC. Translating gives CASSPQNYEQYF.